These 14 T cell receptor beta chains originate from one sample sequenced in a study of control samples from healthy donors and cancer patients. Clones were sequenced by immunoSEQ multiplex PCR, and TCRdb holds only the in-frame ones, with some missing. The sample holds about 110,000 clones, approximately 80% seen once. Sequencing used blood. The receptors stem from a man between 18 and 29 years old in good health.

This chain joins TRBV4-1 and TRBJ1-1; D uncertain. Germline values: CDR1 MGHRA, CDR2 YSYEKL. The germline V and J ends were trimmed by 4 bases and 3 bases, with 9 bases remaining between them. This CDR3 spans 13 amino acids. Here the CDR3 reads CASSPWPHTEAFF. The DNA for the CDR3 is TGCGCCAGCAGCCCTTGGCCCCACACTGAAGCTTTCTTT.

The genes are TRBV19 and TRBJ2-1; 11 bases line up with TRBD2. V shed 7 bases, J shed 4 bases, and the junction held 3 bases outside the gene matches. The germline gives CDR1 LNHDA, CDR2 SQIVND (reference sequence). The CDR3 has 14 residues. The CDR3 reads CASMGLADYNEQFF. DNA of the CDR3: TGTGCCAGTATGGGACTAGCGGATTACAATGAGCAGTTCTTC.

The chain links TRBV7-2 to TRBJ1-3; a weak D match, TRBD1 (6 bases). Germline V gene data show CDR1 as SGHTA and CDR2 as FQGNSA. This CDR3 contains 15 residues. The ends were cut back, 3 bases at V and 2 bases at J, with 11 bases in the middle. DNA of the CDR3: TGTGCCAGCAGCTTCCTTACAGGGACTGGAAACACCATATATTTT. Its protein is CASSFLTGTGNTIYF.

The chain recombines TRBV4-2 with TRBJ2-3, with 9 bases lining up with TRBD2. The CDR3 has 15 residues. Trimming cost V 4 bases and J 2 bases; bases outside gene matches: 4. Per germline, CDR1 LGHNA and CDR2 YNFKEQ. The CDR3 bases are TGTGCCAGCAGCCGCGGGACTAGCACCACAGATACGCAGTATTTT. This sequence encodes CASSRGTSTTDTQYF.

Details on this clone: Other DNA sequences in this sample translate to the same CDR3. The CDR3 is CASSRTGGSGELFF. The CDR3 bases are TGTGCCAGCAGCCGTACAGGGGGCTCCGGGGAGCTGTTTTTT. The chain carries TRBV6-5 and TRBJ2-2, with 9 nucleotides matching TRBD1. J gave up 6 bases and V 6 bases, and 5 bases lay outside the gene matches. Germline CDR1 MNHEY, CDR2 SVGAGI. CDR3 length: 14 residues.

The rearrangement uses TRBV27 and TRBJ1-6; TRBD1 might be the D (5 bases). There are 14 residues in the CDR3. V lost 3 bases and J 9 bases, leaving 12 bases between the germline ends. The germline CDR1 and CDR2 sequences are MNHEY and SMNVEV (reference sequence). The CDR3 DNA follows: TGTGCCAGCAGTTTCGGCGGGGGGGGTTCACCCCTCCACTTT. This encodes CASSFGGGGSPLHF.

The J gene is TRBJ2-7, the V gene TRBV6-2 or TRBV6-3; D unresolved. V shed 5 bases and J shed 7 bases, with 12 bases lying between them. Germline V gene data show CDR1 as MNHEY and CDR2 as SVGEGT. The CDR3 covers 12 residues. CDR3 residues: CASSDGVWEQYF. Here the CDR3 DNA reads TGTGCCAGCAGTGACGGAGTTTGGGAGCAGTACTTC.

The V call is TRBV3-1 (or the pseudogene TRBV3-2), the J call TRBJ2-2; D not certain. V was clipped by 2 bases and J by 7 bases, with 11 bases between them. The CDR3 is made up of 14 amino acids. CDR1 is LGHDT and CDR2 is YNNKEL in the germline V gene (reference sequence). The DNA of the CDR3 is TGTGCCAGCAGCCAATCCTTGATAGGCGGGGAGCTGTTTTTT. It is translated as CASSQSLIGGELFF.

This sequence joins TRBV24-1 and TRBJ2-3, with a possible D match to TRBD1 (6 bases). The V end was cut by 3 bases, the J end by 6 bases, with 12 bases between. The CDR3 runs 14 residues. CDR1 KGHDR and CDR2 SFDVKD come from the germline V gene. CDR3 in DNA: TGTGCCACCAGTGATACCGGGACATTTGATACGCAGTATTTT. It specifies CATSDTGTFDTQYF.

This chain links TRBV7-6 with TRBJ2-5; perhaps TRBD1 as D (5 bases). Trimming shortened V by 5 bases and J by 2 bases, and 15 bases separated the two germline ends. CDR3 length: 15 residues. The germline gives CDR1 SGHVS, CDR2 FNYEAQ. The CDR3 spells CASSANGHKQETQYF. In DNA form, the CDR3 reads TGTGCCAGCAGCGCCAACGGACATAAACAAGAGACCCAGTACTTC.

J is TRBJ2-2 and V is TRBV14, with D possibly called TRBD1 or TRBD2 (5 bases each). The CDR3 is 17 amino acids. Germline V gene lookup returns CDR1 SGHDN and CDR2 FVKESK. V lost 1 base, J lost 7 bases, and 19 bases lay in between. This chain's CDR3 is CASSQGWDGLRSGELFF. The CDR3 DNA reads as TGTGCCAGCAGCCAAGGCTGGGACGGCCTGCGCAGCGGGGAGCTGTTTTTT.

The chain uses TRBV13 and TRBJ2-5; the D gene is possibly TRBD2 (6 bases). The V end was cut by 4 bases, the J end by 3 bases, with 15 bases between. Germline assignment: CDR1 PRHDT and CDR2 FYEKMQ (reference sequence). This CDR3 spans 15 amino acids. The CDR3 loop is CASSSPAASEETQYF. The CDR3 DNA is TGTGCCAGCAGCTCCCCGGCCGCTAGCGAAGAGACCCAGTACTTC.

CDR3 nucleotides: TGTGCCAGCAGTTTTGCAGGGCTTTGGACCGCTGAAGCTTTCTTT. Translation: CASSFAGLWTAEAFF. This sequence joins TRBV28 and TRBJ1-1; TRBD1 is a possible D gene (5 bases). Germline assignment: CDR1 MDHEN and CDR2 SYDVKM. Trimming took off 3 bases at V and 6 bases at J, with 17 bases between the two ends. The CDR3 is made up of 15 amino acids.

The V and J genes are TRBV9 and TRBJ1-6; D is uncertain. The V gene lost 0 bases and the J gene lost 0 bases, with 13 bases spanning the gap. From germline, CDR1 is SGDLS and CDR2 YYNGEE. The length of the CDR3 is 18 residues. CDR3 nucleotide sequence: TGTGCCAGCAGCGTAGAAGCCTTTAGGAGCTCCTATAATTCACCCCTCCACTTT. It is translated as CASSVEAFRSSYNSPLHF.